This TCR beta chain is drawn from a study of blood T cell repertoires in COVID-19. About the research overall: PBMCs, B-cell-depleted T cells, or T cells were the source of the cDNA or gDNA that made up the material.

This clone came up once. This CDR3 comprises 14 residues. CDR1 is MRHNA, CDR2 SNTAGT, per germline. Trimming shortened V by 6 bases and J by 2 bases, and 11 bases separated the two germline ends. Measured with immunoSEQ multiplex PCR; TCRdb has only the in-frame clones, and not every one. The table shows roughly 180,000 clones, with 85% to 90% occurring only once. The V and J genes are TRBV6-4 and TRBJ2-1, with a tentative D call TRBD2 (5 bases). Sequenced input: peripheral blood. This receptor was obtained from a woman aged 55-69 years with acute or convalescent COVID-19. The chain's CDR3 is CASRADPTYNEQFF. In nucleotides, the CDR3 is TGTGCCAGCAGAGCGGACCCAACCTACAATGAGCAGTTCTTC.